This is a list of T cell receptor beta chains from one sample in a study of cytomegalovirus exposure and HLA in healthy donors. Clones were read by immunoSEQ multiplex PCR, and TCRdb kept only the in-frame ones, dropping some. Of over 150,000 clones detected, about two thirds appear once; the ten largest clones hold about 2.7%. The sequenced sample consisted of PBMCs. The receptor set was obtained from a woman aged 25 to 39 in good health and CMV-seronegative. Each CDR3 is given with its conserved first and last residue. Only some rows state a clone size, as once, few, many or a class for expanded clones.

j_call | v_call | cdr3_length | clone_size | cdr3_aa
TRBJ2-3 | TRBV4-2 | 18 | NA | CASRRGVLAGGPTDTQYF
TRBJ1-1 | TRBV4-3 | 15 | NA | CASSQGRAGKTEAFF
TRBJ2-3 | TRBV9 | 15 | few | CASSVLASSTDTQYF
TRBJ1-4 | TRBV4-2 | 15 | NA | CASSQVRQGNEKLFF
TRBJ2-7 | TRBV13 | 22 | NA | CASSLSPQGPFQSGTLFYEQYF
TRBJ1-5 | TRBV19 | 12 | NA | CASSTPWRPQHF
TRBJ1-3 | TRBV4-3 | 15 | few | CASSQVTGSGNTIYF
TRBJ1-2 | TRBV20-1 | 11 | NA | CSANGLGAFGF
TRBJ2-7 | TRBV5-4 | 15 | once | CASQASGGLMYEQYF
TRBJ1-4 | TRBV28 | 17 | NA | CASSFATGASPSTKLFF
TRBJ2-7 | TRBV4-1 | 14 | NA | CASSQNRGSYEQYF